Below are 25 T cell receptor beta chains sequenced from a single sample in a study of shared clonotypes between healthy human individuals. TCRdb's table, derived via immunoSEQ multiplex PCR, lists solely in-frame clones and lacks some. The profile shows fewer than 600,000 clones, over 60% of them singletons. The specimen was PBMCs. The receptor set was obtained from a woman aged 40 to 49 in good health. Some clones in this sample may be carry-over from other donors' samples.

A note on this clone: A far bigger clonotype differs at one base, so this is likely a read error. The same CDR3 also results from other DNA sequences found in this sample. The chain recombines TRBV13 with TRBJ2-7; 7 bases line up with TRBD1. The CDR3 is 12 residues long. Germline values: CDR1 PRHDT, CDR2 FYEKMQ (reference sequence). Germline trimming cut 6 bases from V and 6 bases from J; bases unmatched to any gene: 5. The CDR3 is CASRATGSEQYF. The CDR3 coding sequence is TGTGCCAGCAGGGCGACAGGGTCCGAGCAGTACTTC.

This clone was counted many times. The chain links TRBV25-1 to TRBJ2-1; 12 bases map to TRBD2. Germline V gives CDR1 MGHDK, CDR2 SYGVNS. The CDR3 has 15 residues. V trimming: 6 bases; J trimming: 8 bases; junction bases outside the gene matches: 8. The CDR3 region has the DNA TGTGCCAGCAGAACGACTAGCGGGAGTACGGATGAGCAGTTCTTC. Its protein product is CASRTTSGSTDEQFF.

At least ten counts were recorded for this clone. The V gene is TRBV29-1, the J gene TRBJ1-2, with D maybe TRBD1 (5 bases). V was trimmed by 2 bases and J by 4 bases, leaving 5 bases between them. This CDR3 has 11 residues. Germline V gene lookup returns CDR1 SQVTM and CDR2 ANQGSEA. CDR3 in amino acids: CSVETGYGYTF. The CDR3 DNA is TGCAGCGTTGAAACAGGCTATGGCTACACCTTC.

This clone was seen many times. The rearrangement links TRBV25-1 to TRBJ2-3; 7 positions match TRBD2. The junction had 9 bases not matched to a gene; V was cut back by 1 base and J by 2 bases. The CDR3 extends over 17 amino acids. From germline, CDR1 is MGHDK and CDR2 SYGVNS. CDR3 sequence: CASSELGRGPSTDTQYF. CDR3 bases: TGTGCCAGCAGTGAATTAGGGAGGGGACCGTCCACAGATACGCAGTATTTT.

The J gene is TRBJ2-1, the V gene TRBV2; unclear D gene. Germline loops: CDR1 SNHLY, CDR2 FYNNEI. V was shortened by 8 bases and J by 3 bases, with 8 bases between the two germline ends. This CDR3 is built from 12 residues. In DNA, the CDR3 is TGTGCCAGCGGGGTCGGCTACAATGAGCAGTTCTTC. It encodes CASGVGYNEQFF.

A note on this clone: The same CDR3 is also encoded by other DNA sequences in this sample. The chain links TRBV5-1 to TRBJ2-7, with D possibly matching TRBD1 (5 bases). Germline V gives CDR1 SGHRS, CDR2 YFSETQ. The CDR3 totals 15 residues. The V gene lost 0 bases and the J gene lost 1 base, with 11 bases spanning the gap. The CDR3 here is CASSLAGQGSYEQYF. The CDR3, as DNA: TGCGCCAGCAGCTTGGCAGGGCAGGGATCCTACGAGCAGTACTTC.

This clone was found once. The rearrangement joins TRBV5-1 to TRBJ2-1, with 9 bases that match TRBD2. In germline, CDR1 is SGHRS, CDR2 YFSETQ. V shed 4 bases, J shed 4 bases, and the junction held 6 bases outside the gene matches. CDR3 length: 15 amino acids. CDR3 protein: CASSIGTSTYNEQFF. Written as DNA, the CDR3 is TGCGCCAGCAGCATAGGGACTAGCACATACAATGAGCAGTTCTTC.

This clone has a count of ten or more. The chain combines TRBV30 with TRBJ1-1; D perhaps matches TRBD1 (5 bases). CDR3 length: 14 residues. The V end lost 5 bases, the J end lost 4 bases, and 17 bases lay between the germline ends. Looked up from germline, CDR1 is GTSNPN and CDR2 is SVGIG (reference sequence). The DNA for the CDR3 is TGTGCCTGGTACCCCGGGACGGACGCCACTGAAGCTTTCTTT. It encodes CAWYPGTDATEAFF.

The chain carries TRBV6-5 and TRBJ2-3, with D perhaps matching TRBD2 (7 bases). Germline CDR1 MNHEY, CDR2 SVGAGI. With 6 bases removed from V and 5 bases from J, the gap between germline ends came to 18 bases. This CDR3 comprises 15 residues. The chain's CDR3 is CASSFGGGGRDTQYF. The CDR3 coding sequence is TGTGCCAGCAGCTTCGGGGGCGGGGGCAGAGATACGCAGTATTTT.

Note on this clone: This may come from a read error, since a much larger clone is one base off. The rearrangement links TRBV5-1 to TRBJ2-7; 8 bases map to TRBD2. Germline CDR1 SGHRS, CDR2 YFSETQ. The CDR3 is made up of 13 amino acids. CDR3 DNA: TGCGCCAGCTCAGTAGCGGGATCCACCGAGCAGCACTTC. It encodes CASSVAGSTEQHF.

CDR3 protein: CASSLDGGRSYNEQFF. CDR3 nucleotide sequence: TGCGCCAGCAGCTTGGATGGCGGGAGATCCTACAATGAGCAGTTCTTC. The chain recombines TRBV5-1 with TRBJ2-1, with 7 bases fitting TRBD2. CDR3 length: 16 amino acids. Per germline, CDR1 SGHRS and CDR2 YFSETQ. V gave up 0 bases and J gave up 1 base; unmatched junction bases: 4. Filled out from reference TRBV5-1 and TRBJ2-1, the complete variable domain reads KAGVTQTPRYLIKTRGQQVTLSCSPISGHRSVSWYQQTPGQGLQFLFEYFSETQRNKGNFPGRFSGRQFSNSRSEMNVSTLELGDSALYLCASSLDGGRSYNEQFFGPGTRLTVL.

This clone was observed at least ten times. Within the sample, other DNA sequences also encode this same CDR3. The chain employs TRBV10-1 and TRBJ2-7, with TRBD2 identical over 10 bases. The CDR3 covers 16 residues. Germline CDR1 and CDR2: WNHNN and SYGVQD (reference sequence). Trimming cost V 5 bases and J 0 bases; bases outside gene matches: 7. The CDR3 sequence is CASSPSTSGISYEQYF. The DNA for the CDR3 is TGCGCCAGCAGTCCTTCTACTAGCGGGATCTCCTACGAGCAGTACTTC.

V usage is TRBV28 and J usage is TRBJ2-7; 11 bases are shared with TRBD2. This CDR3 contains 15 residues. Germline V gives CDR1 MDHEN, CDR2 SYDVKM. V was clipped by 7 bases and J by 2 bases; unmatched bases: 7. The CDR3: CASKGTSGIPYEQYF. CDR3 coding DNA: TGTGCCAGCAAGGGGACTAGCGGAATACCCTACGAGCAGTACTTC.

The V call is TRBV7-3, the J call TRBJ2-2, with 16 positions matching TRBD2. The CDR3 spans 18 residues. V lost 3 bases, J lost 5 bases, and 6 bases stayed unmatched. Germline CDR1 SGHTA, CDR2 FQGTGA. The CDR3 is CASSFLGLAGGGTGELFF. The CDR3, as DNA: TGTGCCAGCAGCTTCTTGGGACTAGCGGGAGGGGGAACCGGGGAGCTGTTTTTT.

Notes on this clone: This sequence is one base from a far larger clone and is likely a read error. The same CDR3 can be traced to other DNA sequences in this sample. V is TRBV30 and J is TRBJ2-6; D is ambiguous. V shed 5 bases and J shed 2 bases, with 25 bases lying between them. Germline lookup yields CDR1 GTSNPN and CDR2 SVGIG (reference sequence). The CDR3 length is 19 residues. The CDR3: CAWAEEGEALWAGANVLTF. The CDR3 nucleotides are TGTGCCTGGGCGGAAGAAGGAGAAGCCCTCTGGGCTGGGGCCAACGTCCTGACTTTC.

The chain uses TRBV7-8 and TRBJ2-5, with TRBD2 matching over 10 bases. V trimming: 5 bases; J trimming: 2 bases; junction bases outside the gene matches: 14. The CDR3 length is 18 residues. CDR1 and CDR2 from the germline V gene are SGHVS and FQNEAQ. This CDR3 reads CASSPRTSGAGGQETQYF. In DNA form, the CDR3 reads TGTGCCAGCAGCCCCCGTACTAGCGGGGCAGGGGGGCAAGAGACCCAGTACTTC.

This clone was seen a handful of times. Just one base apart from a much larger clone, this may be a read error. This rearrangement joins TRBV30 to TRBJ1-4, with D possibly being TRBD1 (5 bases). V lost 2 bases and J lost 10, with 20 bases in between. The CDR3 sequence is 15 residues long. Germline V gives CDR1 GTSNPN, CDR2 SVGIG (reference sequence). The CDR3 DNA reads TGTGCCTGGAGTCCTTCCGGAACCTCAAGGGGAAAACTGTTTTTT. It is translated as CAWSPSGTSRGKLFF.

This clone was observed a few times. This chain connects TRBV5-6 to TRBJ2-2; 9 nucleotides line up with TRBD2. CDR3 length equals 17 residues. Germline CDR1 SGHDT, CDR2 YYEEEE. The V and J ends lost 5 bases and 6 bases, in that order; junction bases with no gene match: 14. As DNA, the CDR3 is TGTGCCAGCAGGTCCTCCGTACTAGCGGGTTGGGCCGGGGAGCTGTTTTTT. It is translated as CASRSSVLAGWAGELFF.

The CDR3 loop is CASSPLAGVFEQYF. CDR3 in DNA: TGTGCCAGTAGCCCGCTAGCGGGAGTGTTCGAGCAGTACTTC. The chain couples TRBV19 to TRBJ2-7, with 10 nucleotides matching TRBD2. The CDR3 covers 14 residues. Germline CDR1 is LNHDA and CDR2 is SQIVND (reference sequence). J lost 6 bases, V lost 6 bases, and 8 bases had no gene match.

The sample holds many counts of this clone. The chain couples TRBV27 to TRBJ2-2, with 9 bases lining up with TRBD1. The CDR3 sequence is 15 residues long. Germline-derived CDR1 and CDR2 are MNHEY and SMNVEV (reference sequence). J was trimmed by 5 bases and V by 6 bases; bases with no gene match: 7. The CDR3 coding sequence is TGTGCCAGCAGCTACAGGGGGCAGTTAACCGGGGAGCTGTTTTTT. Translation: CASSYRGQLTGELFF.

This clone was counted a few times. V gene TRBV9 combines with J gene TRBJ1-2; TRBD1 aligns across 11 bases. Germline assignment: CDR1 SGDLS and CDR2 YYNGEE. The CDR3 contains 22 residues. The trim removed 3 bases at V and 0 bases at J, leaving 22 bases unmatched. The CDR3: CASSGPRWTGGTPEQANYGYTF. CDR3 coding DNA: TGTGCCAGCAGCGGTCCACGCTGGACAGGGGGCACCCCGGAACAAGCTAACTATGGCTACACCTTC.

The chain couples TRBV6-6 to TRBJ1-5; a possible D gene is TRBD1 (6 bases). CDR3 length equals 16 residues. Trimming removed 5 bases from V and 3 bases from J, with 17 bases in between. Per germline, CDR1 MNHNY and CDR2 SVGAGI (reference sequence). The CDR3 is CASSGGLQGHNQPQHF. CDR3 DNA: TGTGCCAGCAGTGGGGGCCTACAGGGACACAATCAGCCCCAGCATTTT.

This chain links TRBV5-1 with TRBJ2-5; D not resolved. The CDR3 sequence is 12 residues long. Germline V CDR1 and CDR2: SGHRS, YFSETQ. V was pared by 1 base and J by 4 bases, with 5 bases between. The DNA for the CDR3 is TGCGCCAGCAGCTTGTATACAGAGACCCAGTACTTC. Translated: CASSLYTETQYF.

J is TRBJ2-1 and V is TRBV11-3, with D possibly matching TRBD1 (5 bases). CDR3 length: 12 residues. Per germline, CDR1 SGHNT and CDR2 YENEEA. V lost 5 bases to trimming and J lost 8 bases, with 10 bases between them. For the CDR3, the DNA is TGTGCCAGCAGCCGTCTAGGGGATGAGCAGTTCTTC. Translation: CASSRLGDEQFF.

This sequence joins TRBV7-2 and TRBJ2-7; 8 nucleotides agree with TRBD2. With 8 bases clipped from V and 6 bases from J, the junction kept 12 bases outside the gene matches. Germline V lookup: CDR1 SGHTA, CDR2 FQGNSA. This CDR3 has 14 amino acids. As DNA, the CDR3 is TGTGCCAGCTCCAGCGGGGGAGGGTGGCCCGAGCAGTACTTC. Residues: CASSSGGGWPEQYF.